This T cell receptor (beta chain) was observed in a study of shared clonotypes between healthy human individuals. The CDR3 sequence is 11 residues long. Germline CDR1 reads SGDLS; CDR2 reads YYNGEE. Trimming left V 4 bases short and J 13 bases short, with 12 bases between. CD8 cells regarded as naive lacked CD45RO, were positively chosen for CCR7, and omitted terminally differentiated effector memory CD45RA+ cells. Measured with immunoSEQ multiplex PCR; TCRdb has only the in-frame clones, and not every one. The sample gives about 2.1 million clones, roughly 93% of which show up once; 1.5% to 2% is in the top ten.

Sequenced input: naive CD8+ T cells from PBMCs. The chain joins TRBV9 to TRBJ2-1, with a weak D call TRBD2 (5 bases). The TCR originated in a man aged 18-30 years in good health. Some clones in this sample may be carry-over from other donors' samples. CDR3 in amino acids: CASSQLGFQFF. For the CDR3, the DNA is TGTGCCAGCAGCCAACTAGGATTTCAGTTCTTC.